The 9 T cell receptor beta chains presented below share a single source sample, sequenced in a study of T cells in women clearing cervical HPV infection. Using immunoSEQ multiplex PCR, the repertoire was profiled, and TCRdb retains in-frame clones only, with some absent. Its table records roughly 34,000 clones. Sequenced material: blood buffy coat. The receptors come from a woman between 18 and 69 years old with a cervical HPV16 infection that either progressed to CIN3+ or cleared (not recorded which).

As for this clone: The read ends 3 residues shy of where the CDR3 ends; the end is completed using the germline J gene. V and J are TRBV20-1 and TRBJ1-4, with no clear D. Looked up from germline, CDR1 is DFQATT and CDR2 is SNEGSKA (reference sequence). The CDR3 has 11 residues. The V end was cut by 4 bases, the J end by 6 bases, with 6 bases between. The sequenced part of the CDR3 DNA is TGCAGTGCTAAAGGTTATGAAAAA. This sequence encodes CSAKGYEK. The CDR3 in its entirety is CSAKGYEKLFF.

The part of the CDR3 DNA that was read is TGTGCCAGCAGCTGGGGACAGAGCACAGATACG. This sequence encodes CASSWGQSTDT. The full-length CDR3 reads as CASSWGQSTDTQYF. The chain has TRBV6-4 and TRBJ2-3; 7 bases agree with TRBD1. The read gets to within 3 residues of the CDR3 end, and the germline J gene fills in the rest. V was clipped by 6 bases and J by 0 bases; unmatched bases: 3. The CDR3 spans 14 residues. CDR1 is MRHNA, CDR2 SNTAGT, per germline.

In regard to this clone: The sequenced fragment ends 3 residues before the CDR3 boundary, so the rest is inferred from the germline J gene. V gene TRBV5-1 combines with J gene TRBJ1-5, with a weak D call TRBD1 (5 bases). The V and J ends lost 5 bases and 2 bases respectively, with 8 bases between them. Germline-derived CDR1 and CDR2 are SGHRS and YFSETQ. The CDR3 has 13 amino acids. The CDR3 sequence is CASREGGNQPQHF. CDR3 DNA (partial): TGCGCCAGCAGGGAAGGGGGCAATCAGCCC.

Regarding this clone: With the read ending 3 residues before the CDR3 end, the germline J gene is used to fill in that end. The V and J genes are TRBV20-1 and TRBJ2-7; D perhaps matches TRBD2 (5 bases). The CDR3 has 13 residues. Trimming took 2 bases from V and 0 from J, leaving 8 bases between them. The germline V gene encodes CDR1 DFQATT and CDR2 SNEGSKA (reference sequence). CDR3 in amino acids: CSARPSGSYEQYF. The DNA read from the CDR3 is TGCAGTGCTAGACCCAGCGGCTCCTACGAG.

With respect to this clone: Read sequence stops 3 residues before the CDR3 end, and the germline J gene provides the missing end. The chain employs TRBV29-1 and TRBJ2-5, with 12 bases aligning to TRBD2. This CDR3 region has 16 residues. In germline, CDR1 is SQVTM, CDR2 ANQGSEA. Losses at the gene ends were 6 bases for V and 6 bases for J; bases not matched to a gene: 14. Here the CDR3 reads CSVTPGLAGPAQTQYF. CDR3 bases read: TGCAGCGTAACCCCAGGACTAGCGGGACCGGCCCAGACC.

A remark on this clone: The observed sequence ends 3 residues before the CDR3 terminus, with the missing tail filled in from the germline J gene. This sequence joins TRBV4-2 and TRBJ1-2, with TRBD1 identical over 9 bases. The germline gives CDR1 LGHNA, CDR2 YNFKEQ. The CDR3 is 15 residues long. The J segment lost 6 bases and the V segment lost 3 bases, leaving 8 bases of the junction unmatched. The CDR3 reads CASSHLDRGGDGYTF. The sequenced CDR3 bases are TGTGCCAGCAGCCATCTGGACAGGGGTGGGGATGGC.

Worth noting for this clone: The read is 3 residues too short to cover the CDR3 end, so that end is filled in from the germline J gene. J is TRBJ1-5 and V is TRBV29-1; TRBD1 aligns across 8 bases. The CDR3 consists of 16 residues. V was clipped by 4 bases and J by 5 bases; unmatched bases: 13. CDR1 is SQVTM and CDR2 is ANQGSEA in the germline V gene. CDR3 DNA (partial): TGCAGCGTTGGGGTTGAACAGGGGGGTGGAGATCAGCCC. Its protein is CSVGVEQGGGDQP. In full, the CDR3 reads CSVGVEQGGGDQPQHF.

With regard to this clone: The CDR3 end falls 3 residues outside the read, so it is completed with the germline J gene. The gene calls are TRBV2 and TRBJ2-7, with TRBD2 matching over 7 bases. The CDR3 covers 14 residues. Germline V CDR1 and CDR2: SNHLY, FYNNEI. Trimming removed 8 bases from V and 4 bases from J; junction bases left unmatched: 11. CDR3 loop: CASSQPSGLYEQYF. The CDR3 DNA, read in part, is TGTGCCAGCTCCCAACCTAGCGGACTATACGAG.

Concerning this clone: The read ends 3 residues shy of where the CDR3 ends; the end is completed using the germline J gene. The chain carries TRBV5-1 and TRBJ1-1, with TRBD1 matching over 9 bases. Trimming removed 3 bases from V and 0 bases from J; junction bases left unmatched: 0. This CDR3 contains 14 residues. CDR1 is SGHRS and CDR2 is YFSETQ in the germline V gene. The part of the CDR3 DNA that was read is TGCGCCAGCAGCTGGGACAGGGTGAACACTGAA. Translating it yields CASSWDRVNTE. The full CDR3 reads CASSWDRVNTEAFF.